This TCR beta chain derives from a study of blood T cell repertoires in COVID-19. Study details: Samples representing acute and convalescent COVID-19 were sourced from the United States, Italy and Spain. T cells, B-cell-depleted T cells, or PBMCs supplied cDNA or gDNA.

Assay used: immunoSEQ multiplex PCR; TCRdb lists only in-frame clones, some missing. The table includes about 270,000 clones, roughly 84% detected once. The CDR3 sequence is 14 residues long. Per germline, CDR1 MNHEY and CDR2 SMNVEV (reference sequence). Germline trimming cut 8 bases from V and 0 bases from J; bases unmatched to any gene: 5. The specimen sequenced was peripheral blood. The receptor was derived from a human donor with COVID-19, enrolled during active disease. The donor label of this sample is uncertain. This chain connects TRBV27 to TRBJ2-7; 9 nucleotides line up with TRBD1. The CDR3 nucleotides are TGTGCCAGCTCCCGGGACAGGGACTCCTACGAGCAGTACTTC. Protein: CASSRDRDSYEQYF.